The 20 T cell receptor beta chains reported below all come from one sample, sequenced in a study of CD8 T cells in ankylosing spondylitis. These receptors' targets are unknown. Study-level results: What seemed typical of ankylosing spondylitis blood was a TCR beta motif built from roughly eight highly homologous variants.

Each CDR3 protein gets one entry after TCRdb re-called the 5' RACE reads with MiXCR. The table lists 450,000 to 550,000 distinct CDR3 sequences, about 5.2% of them singletons, with 3% to 4% in the top ten. Sequencing input: blood, either unsorted or a sorted T cell fraction (not recorded which). These receptors were obtained from a male donor with ankylosing spondylitis.

V usage is TRBV5-1 and J usage is TRBJ2-5; 14 bases match TRBD2. The J segment lost 3 bases and the V segment lost 6 bases, leaving 4 bases of the junction unmatched. CDR1 is SGHRS and CDR2 is YFSETQ in the germline V gene. The CDR3 consists of 15 residues. The CDR3 DNA reads as TGCGCCAGCAACCCGGGACTAGCGGGGGAAGAGACCCAGTACTTC. Residues: CASNPGLAGEETQYF.

This clonotype was counted many times. The CDR3 DNA follows: TGTGCCAGCAGCGTAGATCAGCGGGGGGGCAGCACCGGGGAGCTGTTTTTT. This encodes CASSVDQRGGSTGELFF. The chain joins TRBV9 to TRBJ2-2; 10 bases align to TRBD2. The CDR3 covers 17 residues. V lost 0 bases to trimming and J lost 4 bases; unmatched junction nucleotides: 6. Germline V gives CDR1 SGDLS, CDR2 YYNGEE.

Only a few counts were recorded for this clonotype. The V and J genes are TRBV9 and TRBJ2-7; D is perhaps TRBD1 or TRBD2 (6 bases each). The CDR3 sequence is 16 residues long. V shed 3 bases and J shed 5 bases, with 21 bases lying between them. Germline V gene data show CDR1 as SGDLS and CDR2 as YYNGEE. The CDR3 DNA reads TGTGCCAGCAGCGGTGTACGGGGGCGGTACGTCCACGAGCAGTACTTC. It encodes CASSGVRGRYVHEQYF.

This clonotype appeared many times. The CDR3 here is CASQHPSTDTQYF. In DNA, the CDR3 is TGTGCCAGCCAGCATCCTAGCACAGATACGCAGTATTTT. The chain recombines TRBV28 with TRBJ2-3, with unresolved D. V lost 8 bases and J lost 0, with 9 bases in between. Per germline, CDR1 MDHEN and CDR2 SYDVKM. The CDR3 consists of 13 residues.

This clonotype was picked up many times. The CDR3 DNA is TGCAGTGCCCCCGGGACAGTCCTAAGCTACGAGCAGTACTTC. Its translation: CSAPGTVLSYEQYF. The V call is TRBV20-1, the J call TRBJ2-7, with 7 bases that match TRBD1. The J segment lost 3 bases and the V segment lost 6 bases, leaving 11 bases of the junction unmatched. CDR1 DFQATT and CDR2 SNEGSKA come from the germline V gene (reference sequence). The CDR3 covers 14 residues.

This clonotype has ten or more counts. CDR3 residues: CASISTGLAGNTGELFF. The CDR3 nucleotides read TGTGCCAGCATCTCTACCGGACTAGCGGGAAACACCGGGGAGCTGTTTTTT. The rearrangement uses TRBV5-6 and TRBJ2-2; 12 bases line up with TRBD2. V lost 6 bases and J lost 2; bases outside the gene matches: 8. The CDR3 is 17 residues long. CDR1 is SGHDT, CDR2 YYEEEE, per germline.

This chain links TRBV28 with TRBJ2-1; 8 bases map to TRBD2. V lost 4 bases to trimming and J lost 3 bases; unmatched junction nucleotides: 2. This CDR3 has 14 amino acids. The germline CDR1 and CDR2 sequences are MDHEN and SYDVKM. CDR3 protein: CASSSSGLYNEQFF. The CDR3 DNA reads TGTGCCAGCAGTTCTAGCGGGCTCTACAATGAGCAGTTCTTC.

Many counts were recorded for this clonotype. The J gene is TRBJ1-5, the V gene TRBV7-6; 7 bases fit TRBD1. The CDR3 length is 14 residues. From germline, CDR1 is SGHVS and CDR2 FNYEAQ. J lost 4 bases, V lost 7 bases, and 7 bases had no gene match. As DNA, the CDR3 is TGTGCCAGCAACTCAGGGGGGAGGAATCAGCCCCAGCATTTT. This translates into CASNSGGRNQPQHF.

The genes are TRBV7-3 and TRBJ2-3; possible D gene TRBD2, 6 bases. The CDR3 extends over 14 amino acids. CDR1 is SGHTA and CDR2 is FQGTGA in the germline V gene. Trimming pared 2 bases from V and 6 bases from J, leaving 12 bases between. The CDR3 nucleotides read TGTGCCAGCAGCTTACGGGGGACCGCGGATACGCAGTATTTT. Translated: CASSLRGTADTQYF. Supplemented by reference TRBV7-3 and TRBJ2-3, the full variable domain reads GAGVSQTPSNKVTEKGKYVELRCDPISGHTALYWYRQSLGQGPEFLIYFQGTGAADDSGLPNDRFFAVRPEGSVSTLKIQRTERGDSAVYLCASSLRGTADTQYFGPGTRLTVL.

Ten or more counts support this clonotype. The chain couples TRBV5-1 to TRBJ2-5; TRBD1 is a possible D gene (6 bases). This CDR3 region has 14 residues. V lost 4 bases, J lost 3 bases, and 13 bases lay in between. Germline V lookup: CDR1 SGHRS, CDR2 YFSETQ. Written as DNA, the CDR3 is TGCGCCAGCAGCCCCTGGACAGATAAAGAGACCCAGTACTTC. It encodes CASSPWTDKETQYF.

This clonotype was recorded at least ten times. The V gene is TRBV6-1, the J gene TRBJ2-3; no definite D call. CDR1 MNHNS and CDR2 SASEGT come from the germline V gene. V was trimmed by 4 bases and J by 2 bases, leaving 10 bases between them. The CDR3 sequence is 14 residues long. The CDR3: CASSAVGDTDTQYF. The DNA of the CDR3 is TGTGCCAGCAGTGCGGTTGGGGACACAGATACGCAGTATTTT.

This clonotype was recorded many times. The genes are TRBV20-1 and TRBJ2-5; a possible D gene is TRBD1 (6 bases). The V gene lost 6 bases and the J gene lost 2 bases, with 10 bases spanning the gap. Germline V gene sequence: CDR1 DFQATT, CDR2 SNEGSKA (reference sequence). The CDR3 has 12 residues. CDR3 in DNA: TGCAGTGCGTTCAGGGGTCAAGAGACCCAGTACTTC. Translation: CSAFRGQETQYF.

This clonotype has a count of ten or more. The chain links TRBV29-1 to TRBJ2-2; TRBD1 might be the D (6 bases). The CDR3 has 13 amino acids. The V gene lost 3 bases and the J gene lost 3 bases, with 8 bases spanning the gap. Germline CDR1 and CDR2: SQVTM and ANQGSEA. CDR3 bases: TGCAGCGTTGACAGGGGCGACACCGGGGAGCTGTTTTTT. Translation: CSVDRGDTGELFF.

This clonotype has a count of ten or more. The chain employs TRBV20-1 and TRBJ2-7; 12 positions agree with TRBD2. V dropped 3 bases and J dropped 3; count of bases not matched to a gene: 9. The CDR3 has 16 residues. The V gene's germline CDR1 is DFQATT and CDR2 SNEGSKA (reference sequence). CDR3 sequence: CSARAPTSGRIYEQYF. In DNA form, the CDR3 reads TGCAGTGCTAGGGCCCCGACTAGCGGGAGAATCTACGAGCAGTACTTC.

This clonotype was observed many times. The CDR3 loop is CSASPPVGRTDTQYF. Here the CDR3 DNA reads TGCAGTGCTAGTCCCCCCGTAGGCCGCACAGATACGCAGTATTTT. The rearrangement joins TRBV20-1 to TRBJ2-3; no reliable D call. Germline V gives CDR1 DFQATT, CDR2 SNEGSKA (reference sequence). The CDR3 runs to 15 residues. V lost 3 bases to trimming and J lost 1 base, with 14 bases between them.

This clonotype was recorded many times. The V gene is TRBV20-1, the J gene TRBJ1-1; D may be TRBD1 (6 bases). The germline CDR1 and CDR2 sequences are DFQATT and SNEGSKA (reference sequence). CDR3 length: 19 amino acids. V was shortened by 0 bases and J by 0 bases, with 23 bases between the two germline ends. This CDR3 is CSARDPRRRGKEMNTEAFF. CDR3 bases: TGCAGTGCTAGAGATCCCCGACGGAGGGGGAAGGAGATGAACACTGAAGCTTTCTTT.

As to this clonotype: A read error may be the cause here, since a much bigger clone is one base away. The rearrangement joins TRBV20-1 to TRBJ2-4; D unclear. The V and J ends lost 3 bases and 5 bases respectively, with 11 bases between them. The CDR3 consists of 13 residues. Germline CDR1 and CDR2: DFQATT and SNEGSKA (reference sequence). The DNA of the CDR3 is TGCAGTGCTAGGTCGAGGTACGAAAACATTCAGTACTTC. As protein: CSARSRYENIQYF.

J is TRBJ2-6 and V is TRBV9; tentatively, D is TRBD1 (5 bases). The germline CDR1 and CDR2 sequences are SGDLS and YYNGEE. The CDR3 spans 15 residues. Trimming shortened V by 5 bases and J by 4 bases, and 13 bases separated the two germline ends. Written as DNA, the CDR3 is TGTGCCAGCAGTCCCAGGGCAGCCGGGGCCAACGTCCTGACTTTC. Translation: CASSPRAAGANVLTF. The whole variable domain, remainder taken from reference TRBV9 and TRBJ2-6, is DSGVTQTPKHLITATGQRVTLRCSPRSGDLSVYWYQQSLDQGLQFLIQYYNGEERAKGNILERFSAQQFPDLHSELNLSSLELGDSALYFCASSPRAAGANVLTFGAGSRLTVL.

This clonotype occurred many times. The CDR3 region has the DNA TGTGCCAGCAGTCCGACAGGGATGAACACTGAAGCTTTCTTT. It codes for CASSPTGMNTEAFF. The rearrangement uses TRBV12-3 or TRBV12-4 and TRBJ1-1; 7 nucleotides agree with TRBD1. J lost 0 bases, V lost 5 bases, and 3 bases had no gene match. This CDR3 has 14 residues.

This clonotype was picked up a small number of times. This chain joins TRBV5-1 and TRBJ2-1; tentatively, D is TRBD1 (6 bases). Germline loops: CDR1 SGHRS, CDR2 YFSETQ. Trimming pared 2 bases from V and 0 bases from J, leaving 12 bases between. This CDR3 comprises 16 residues. The CDR3 nucleotides are TGCGCCAGCAGCTTACAGGGCCAGAGCTCCTACAATGAGCAGTTCTTC. This encodes CASSLQGQSSYNEQFF.